Described below is a single T cell receptor (beta chain) sequence and its context. Its antigen remains unidentified. The entry originates in a study of monozygotic twins with inflammatory bowel disease. Regarding the study as a whole: Patient-to-patient differences in immunosuppressive treatment may have added variability to the repertoires.

Germline CDR1 and CDR2: DFQATT and SNEGSKA (reference sequence). CDR3 length: 12 amino acids. TCRdb re-analyzed the 5' RACE reads; it lists each CDR3 protein once, without DNA. This table holds some 210,000 distinct CDR3 sequences. Specimen: blood. The rearrangement links TRBV20-1 to TRBJ1-2. This TCR was recovered from a human donor with ulcerative colitis or Crohn's disease, or a healthy co-twin of an affected twin (not recorded which). The CDR3 region is CSASPLNYGYTF.